The 7 T cell receptor beta chains given below trace back to one sample, sequenced in a study of blood T cells in healthy people across ages (dated by TCRdb to 2013 to 2016). Library prep was done by 5' RACE. The instrument was an Illumina HiSeq 2500. The second PCR ran for roughly 7 to 11 cycles and used a J-beta primer mix along with a sample-barcoded 5' primer. The public reads were reprocessed in TCRdb via fastp at Q25 and MiXCR, keeping in-frame beta chains. Entries are consolidated by CDR3 protein sequence, retaining the most common genes and DNA. Counted in this sample were about 1 million distinct CDR3 sequences; 40% to 50% of them appeared once. The top ten clonotypes cover approximately 20% of the sample. The sequenced sample consisted of blood. These receptors all come from a woman aged 55 to 70 in good health.

The chain employs TRBV6-5 and TRBJ2-7; 11 bases line up with TRBD2. CDR3 length equals 16 residues. V shed 3 bases and J 4 bases; nucleotides not matched to a gene: 8. Germline CDR1 is MNHEY and CDR2 is SVGAGI. This CDR3 is CASSYRTSGSRYEQYF. CDR3 DNA sequence: TGTGCCAGCAGTTATCGTACTAGCGGGAGTAGGTACGAGCAGTACTTC.

This clonotype has only a few counts. The rearrangement links TRBV20-1 to TRBJ2-5; TRBD2 matches 13 bases. V was clipped by 6 bases and J by 11 bases; unmatched bases: 15. The germline gives CDR1 DFQATT, CDR2 SNEGSKA (reference sequence). CDR3 length: 15 amino acids. CDR3 bases: TGCAGTGCCACGAGTAGACTAGCGGGAGGTGATGAGCAGTACTTC. Amino acids: CSATSRLAGGDEQYF.

This chain joins TRBV7-8 and TRBJ2-3; maybe TRBD2 (6 bases). This CDR3 spans 13 amino acids. The germline V gene has CDR1 SGHVS and CDR2 FQNEAQ. The V end was cut by 2 bases, the J end by 8 bases, with 11 bases between. The CDR3 DNA reads as TGTGCCAGCAGCTTACCCGAGGAGGGTACGCAGTATTTT. It encodes CASSLPEEGTQYF.

This clonotype was seen a handful of times. This sequence joins TRBV30 and TRBJ2-1; D is ambiguous. CDR1 and CDR2 (germline): GTSNPN, SVGIG (reference sequence). The V and J ends lost 3 bases and 5 bases respectively, with 14 bases between them. The length of the CDR3 is 14 residues. Here the CDR3 reads CAWSLYRWDNEQFF. In DNA, the CDR3 is TGTGCCTGGAGCCTGTATAGATGGGACAATGAGCAGTTCTTC.

J is TRBJ2-6 and V is TRBV12-3 or TRBV12-4; D is undetermined. This CDR3 is 13 amino acids long. The V and J ends lost 6 bases and 3 bases respectively, with 6 bases between them. CDR3: CASRPGGANVLTF. The CDR3 DNA reads as TGTGCCAGCAGACCCGGTGGGGCCAACGTCCTGACTTTC.

V gene TRBV20-1 combines with J gene TRBJ2-1; a weak D match, TRBD1 (6 bases). Germline CDR1 and CDR2: DFQATT and SNEGSKA (reference sequence). Trimming took 6 bases from V and 6 from J, leaving 18 bases between them. This CDR3 has 14 amino acids. DNA of the CDR3: TGCAGTGCCCCGAGTGGGGGCCTTGGCAATGAGCAGTTCTTC. Encoded protein: CSAPSGGLGNEQFF.

This clonotype was observed a handful of times. The genes are TRBV27 and TRBJ2-1, with TRBD2 matching over 7 bases. There are 13 residues in the CDR3. Germline V gene data show CDR1 as MNHEY and CDR2 as SMNVEV (reference sequence). J lost 6 bases, V lost 6 bases, and 5 bases had no gene match. Written as DNA, the CDR3 is TGTGCCAGCAGCTTGGGACTAATCAATGAGCAGTTCTTC. Amino acid sequence: CASSLGLINEQFF.